The entry below describes one T cell receptor beta chain. What it recognizes is unknown. Extracted RNA was reverse transcribed, and the resulting cDNA served as sequencing template. Sequencing was performed with immunoSEQ multiplex PCR; in TCRdb, only in-frame clones are kept and a portion is missing. The sample lists about 210,000 clones, around two fifths occurring once. These data belong to a study of CD8+ T cells in alopecia areata. Study overall: Treated patients took oral tofacitinib at 5 to 10 mg twice daily.

The germline CDR1 and CDR2 sequences are SGHRS and YFSETQ. The CDR3 consists of 14 residues. V was clipped by 3 bases and J by 4 bases; unmatched bases: 5. General observations from the study: Many expanded lesional clones persisted during tofacitinib (in both scalp and blood).

As to treatment: oral pan-JAK inhibitor, 5-10 mg twice daily. The source material was CD4+ T cells sorted from blood, sampled at approximately week 34, from a patient treated with tofacitinib. The chain recombines TRBV5-1 with TRBJ2-7, with 9 nucleotides matching TRBD1. This TCR derives from a human donor with alopecia areata. The CDR3 DNA is TGCGCCAGCAGCTGGGACAGGGTCGGTTACGAGCAGTACTTC. It is translated as CASSWDRVGYEQYF.